The clone carrying this TCR beta chain was seen once. Its matching antigen is unknown. Germline assignment: CDR1 SGHNT and CDR2 YYREEE (reference sequence). This CDR3 contains 15 residues. V lost 4 bases, J lost 5 bases, and 9 bases stayed unmatched. The sample is drawn from a study of OX40 agonist ivuxolimab in advanced cancers. Study-level results: Blood T cells, both CD4+ and CD8+, expanded clonally by week 6 at 0.1 to 3.0 mg/kg. The mean number of expanded clones was higher in CD8+ T cells than in CD4+.

Here immunoSEQ multiplex PCR was the method, and the copy in TCRdb shows in-frame clones only, minus some. The profile shows more than 95,000 clones, 90% to 95% of them singletons. Sequencing was performed on CD4+ or CD8+ T cells sorted from blood, taken in a trial of the OX40 agonist ivuxolimab. V is TRBV5-4 and J is TRBJ2-7, with TRBD2 identical over 10 bases. The clonotype originates from an adult with an advanced solid tumor such as melanoma, head and neck, liver or kidney cancer. DNA of the CDR3: TGTGCCAGCAGCCTGAACGGACTAGCGGCTCACGAGCAGTACTTC. It yields the protein CASSLNGLAAHEQYF.